This TCR beta chain derives from a study of blood T cell repertoires in COVID-19. Study details: COVID-19 samples, acute and convalescent, were from the United States, Italy and Spain.

Living in 25 or so US areas, the participants were between about 18 and 100 years of age. Donors were grouped by their self-reported clinical history. Recovered Cohort 3 donors showed two negative PCRs, clearance, or symptom resolution. TCRdb's table, derived via immunoSEQ multiplex PCR, lists solely in-frame clones and lacks some. The sample contains 490,000 or so clones, 70% to 90% of which appear only once. The sample comprised PBMCs or T cells enriched from blood (not recorded which). The sequence was collected from a woman between 40 and 50 years old who had recovered from COVID-19.

The CDR3 loop is CASSQKGAGGPGYEQYF. CDR3 nucleotides: TGCGCCAGCAGCCAAAAAGGGGCGGGAGGGCCTGGATACGAGCAGTACTTC. V gene TRBV4-1 combines with J gene TRBJ2-7; TRBD2 agrees at 9 bases. CDR1 and CDR2 (germline): MGHRA, YSYEKL. Trimming removed 2 bases from V and 4 bases from J; junction bases left unmatched: 12. The CDR3 extends over 17 amino acids.